This is a list of T cell receptor beta chains from one sample in a study of blood T cells in healthy people across ages. TCRdb redid the calling of the 5' RACE reads with MiXCR, one entry per CDR3 protein. The sample records around 800,000 distinct CDR3 sequences, around 25% being singletons. Another study also made use of these data, one on T cells of mothers and their children.

The sequenced sample consisted of blood. Receptor source: a boy younger than 18 in good health. Both conserved end residues are part of each CDR3. D genes are given only for firm matches. Where a row states a size, it is once, few, many or the class of an expanded clone; other rows omit it.

.	TRBV6-6	14	TRBJ1-2	.	CASSYSLGNYGYTF	TGTGCCAGCAGTTACTCGTTGGGGAACTATGGCTACACCTTC
.	TRBV4-1	15	TRBJ2-5	.	CASSQEGGPPETQYF	TGCGCCAGCAGCCAAGAGGGGGGACCCCCAGAGACCCAGTACTTC
.	TRBV4-1	16	TRBJ2-7	.	CASSQDSAGNSYEQYF	TGCGCCAGCAGCCAGGATTCGGCGGGAAACTCCTACGAGCAGTACTTC
.	TRBV14	17	TRBJ2-1	TRBD2	CASSQDPRGGWYNEQFF	TGTGCCAGCAGCCAAGATCCTCGGGGGGGGTGGTACAATGAGCAGTTCTTC
.	TRBV18	14	TRBJ1-3	TRBD1	CASSPDRAKNTIYF	TGTGCCAGCTCACCCGACAGGGCGAAAAACACCATATATTTT
.	TRBV6-5	16	TRBJ2-7	.	CASSYSRLPQSYEQYF	TGTGCCAGCAGTTACTCGAGGCTACCCCAATCCTACGAGCAGTACTTC
few	TRBV5-1	16	TRBJ2-1	TRBD2	CASSLGLAGGMDEQFF	TGCGCCAGCAGCCTGGGACTAGCGGGGGGAATGGATGAGCAGTTCTTC
few	TRBV7-3	13	TRBJ2-2	.	CASSSLGTGELFF	TGTGCCAGCAGCTCCCTGGGTACCGGGGAGCTGTTTTTT
.	TRBV11-2	18	TRBJ2-1	TRBD2	CANSPTDSILAGGNEQFF	TGTGCCAACAGCCCTACGGACTCTATACTAGCGGGGGGCAATGAGCAGTTCTTC
.	TRBV20-1	12	TRBJ1-6	.	CSATQENSPLHF	TGCAGTGCTACCCAGGAGAATTCACCCCTCCACTTT
many	TRBV5-1	13	TRBJ2-5	.	CASSLGGSETQYF	TGCGCCAGCAGCTTGGGGGGCTCGGAGACCCAGTACTTC
few	TRBV14	16	TRBJ2-4	.	CASSQERGKAKNIQYF	TGTGCCAGCAGTCAGGAGAGGGGAAAAGCCAAAAACATTCAGTACTTC
few	TRBV13	16	TRBJ2-5	TRBD1	CASSSMDRDIQETQYF	TGTGCCAGCAGCTCTATGGACAGGGACATACAAGAGACCCAGTACTTC
few	TRBV2	19	TRBJ1-1	TRBD1	CASSLPRGTGGSVGTEAFF	TGTGCCAGCAGCCTCCCCCGGGGGACAGGGGGCTCCGTAGGGACTGAAGCTTTCTTT
.	TRBV21-1	16	TRBJ2-7	.	CASSPSRGRISYEQYF	TGTGCCAGCAGCCCCAGCAGGGGGCGAATATCCTACGAGCAGTACTTC
.	TRBV29-1	12	TRBJ2-1	.	CSVDLYLNEQFF	TGCAGCGTTGATCTGTATCTCAATGAGCAGTTCTTC
.	TRBV10-3	13	TRBJ2-7	.	CAISADRLYEQYF	TGTGCCATCAGTGCAGACAGGCTCTACGAGCAGTACTTC
.	TRBV7-2	15	TRBJ2-4	.	CASSYPDPRRNIQYF	TGTGCAAGCAGCTATCCCGACCCACGGAGAAACATTCAGTACTTC
few	TRBV3-1	14	TRBJ1-1	.	CASSQDRADTEAFF	TGCGCCAGCAGCCAAGATAGGGCGGACACTGAAGCTTTCTTT
.	TRBV7-2	16	TRBJ2-5	.	CASIRRGIINQETQYF	TGTGCCAGCATCCGGCGCGGGATTATAAACCAAGAGACCCAGTACTTC
.	TRBV7-9	14	TRBJ2-3	.	CASRGKESTDTQYF	TGTGCCAGCAGAGGGAAGGAGAGCACAGATACGCAGTATTTT
few	TRBV2	11	TRBJ1-2	.	CASRATYGYTF	TGTGCCAGCAGAGCGACCTATGGCTACACCTTC
few	TRBV7-9	18	TRBJ1-4	.	CASSLSAQRQATNEKPFF	TGTGCCAGCAGCTTATCCGCTCAAAGACAAGCAACTAATGAAAAACCGTTTTTT
.	TRBV20-1	14	TRBJ1-5	TRBD1	CSVSQGGGNQPQHF	TGCAGTGTTTCACAGGGGGGAGGTAATCAGCCCCAGCATTTT
.	TRBV6-5	13	TRBJ2-7	.	CASRKGGLGEQYF	TGTGCCAGCCGAAAGGGGGGTTTGGGAGAGCAGTACTTC
.	TRBV28	15	TRBJ2-5	TRBD1	CASSFQTGMGETQYF	TGTGCCAGCAGCTTCCAGACAGGGATGGGAGAGACCCAGTACTTC
few	TRBV12-3/TRBV12-4	17	TRBJ2-3	TRBD2	CASSFGLAGVITDTQYF	TGTGCCAGCAGTTTCGGACTAGCGGGGGTGATCACAGATACGCAGTATTTT
few	TRBV19	15	TRBJ2-2	.	CASSMGAVNTGELFF	TGTGCCAGTAGTATGGGGGCAGTGAACACCGGGGAGCTGTTTTTT
.	TRBV5-1	16	TRBJ2-1	.	CASSFHSTGTYNEQFF	TGCGCCAGCAGCTTTCACTCGACAGGAACCTACAATGAGCAGTTCTTC
.	TRBV7-9	11	TRBJ2-5	.	CASSLKGAQYF	TGTGCCAGCAGCTTAAAGGGGGCCCAGTACTTC
.	TRBV3-1	15	TRBJ2-1	.	CASCPGGRSYNEQFF	TGTGCCAGCTGCCCGGGCGGGCGATCCTACAATGAGCAGTTCTTC
few	TRBV24-1	14	TRBJ2-2	.	CATRNTGHTGELFF	TGTGCCACCAGAAATACAGGCCACACCGGGGAGCTGTTTTTT
.	TRBV24-1	15	TRBJ2-2	TRBD1	CATSDPGQAGGELFF	TGTGCCACCAGTGACCCGGGACAGGCCGGCGGGGAGCTGTTTTTT
few	TRBV5-1	13	TRBJ2-5	.	CASNRDRQETQYF	TGCGCCAGCAACCGAGACAGGCAAGAGACCCAGTACTTC
few	TRBV29-1	12	TRBJ2-5	.	CSVGRGWETQYF	TGCAGCGTTGGACGGGGCTGGGAGACCCAGTACTTC
.	TRBV10-3	14	TRBJ2-1	.	CAISEVTPHNEQFF	TGTGCCATCAGTGAAGTGACCCCGCACAATGAGCAGTTCTTC
few	TRBV27	15	TRBJ1-6	.	CASSFPSSYNSPLHF	TGTGCCAGCAGTTTCCCGAGCTCCTATAATTCACCCCTCCACTTT
.	TRBV5-6	11	TRBJ2-7	.	CASRGVGEQYF	TGTGCCAGCAGGGGAGTCGGCGAGCAGTACTTC
few	TRBV5-1	16	TRBJ2-7	.	CASSLPHGPKPYEQYF	TGCGCCAGCAGCTTACCCCACGGGCCCAAACCCTACGAGCAGTACTTC
.	TRBV6-6	14	TRBJ1-6	.	CASSYSVEARHFHF	TGTGCCAGCAGTTACTCGGTGGAGGCGAGACACTTCCACTTT
.	TRBV9	15	TRBJ2-5	TRBD2	CASSEAPRGGETQYF	TGTGCCAGCAGCGAGGCACCTCGGGGGGGAGAGACCCAGTACTTC